Listed here are 3 T cell receptor beta chains from one sample, sequenced in a study of shared clonotypes between healthy human individuals. The assay was immunoSEQ multiplex PCR, and TCRdb's table has in-frame clones only and misses some. The profile covers around 2,000,000 clones, with 85% to 95% appearing a single time and 0.13% taken by the ten largest. The sequenced sample was naive CD4+ T cells sorted from blood. Described subset: CD45RA+ positively selected. The source is a young man in good health.

This chain links TRBV7-9 with TRBJ1-4; D might be TRBD1 (5 bases). V lost 2 bases, J lost 8 bases, and 12 bases lay in between. Germline-derived CDR1 and CDR2 are SEHNR and FQNEAQ (reference sequence). The CDR3 spans 14 residues. The CDR3 coding sequence is TGTGCCAGCAGCTTACGGGGGGAGCAAGAAAAACTGTTTTTT. Amino acid sequence: CASSLRGEQEKLFF. The full variable domain, rest sourced from reference TRBV7-9 and TRBJ1-4, is DTGVSQNPRHKITKRGQNVTFRCDPISEHNRLYWYRQTLGQGPEFLTYFQNEAQLEKSRLLSDRFSAERPKGSFSTLEIQRTEQGDSAMYLCASSLRGEQEKLFFGSGTQLSVL.

The chain is built from TRBV18 and TRBJ2-1; 14 nucleotides agree with TRBD2. Germline V gene data show CDR1 as KGHSH and CDR2 as LQKENI. V was pared by 4 bases and J by 0 bases, with 5 bases of the junction left unmatched. The CDR3 loop spans 18 amino acids. DNA for the CDR3: TGTGCCAGCTCACTAACCGGGACTAGCGGGGGCTCCTACAATGAGCAGTTCTTC. It encodes CASSLTGTSGGSYNEQFF.

J is TRBJ1-5 and V is TRBV10-3; the D gene is possibly TRBD1 (5 bases). The V end lost 4 bases, the J end lost 6 bases, and 13 bases lay between the germline ends. The CDR3 contains 14 residues. Germline CDR1 reads ENHRY; CDR2 reads SYGVKD. DNA for the CDR3: TGTGCCATCAGTGGAGGGACCGCGGGTCAGCCCCAGCATTTT. Its protein product is CAISGGTAGQPQHF.